This T cell receptor beta chain was documented in a study of cytomegalovirus exposure and HLA in healthy donors. V shed 5 bases and J 4 bases; nucleotides not matched to a gene: 6. The length of the CDR3 is 14 residues. Per the germline V gene, CDR1 is MNHEY and CDR2 is SVGAGI. Primers: 60 Vbeta forward and 13 Jbeta reverse. The table came from immunoSEQ multiplex PCR; TCRdb's copy has only in-frame clones and leaves some out. The profile covers around 250,000 clones, with approximately 91% appearing a single time and 1.7% taken by the ten largest. The chain employs TRBV6-5 and TRBJ1-2; 8 nucleotides agree with TRBD1. The sample taken for sequencing was PBMCs. The receptor was isolated from a girl aged 2 to 10 in good health and CMV-seronegative. CDR3: CASSPQGVGYGYTF. In DNA form, the CDR3 reads TGTGCCAGCAGTCCACAGGGGGTCGGCTATGGCTACACCTTC.